These T cell receptor beta chains were read from a single sample in a study of cytomegalovirus exposure and HLA in healthy donors. Measured with immunoSEQ multiplex PCR; TCRdb has only the in-frame clones, and not every one. The sample carries around 140,000 clones, 85% to 90% recorded once. Sequencing was done on a sample of PBMCs. These receptors came from a man aged 18 to 30 in good health and CMV-seropositive. Both conserved end residues are part of each CDR3. A D gene is named only where the DNA matches it firmly. Clone size is given for some rows only: seen once, a few or many times, or a class if the clone is expanded.

TRBD1	.	TRBV13	TRBJ1-1	CASSPDRDTEAFF	TGTGCCAGCAGCCCCGACAGGGACACTGAAGCTTTCTTT
TRBD2	.	TRBV29-1	TRBJ2-3	CSVRLAGEAKDTQYF	TGCAGCGTCCGCCTAGCGGGAGAAGCGAAAGATACGCAGTATTTT
.	.	TRBV19	TRBJ1-2	CASRSQYGYTF	TGTGCCAGTAGGTCACAGTATGGCTACACCTTC
TRBD1	.	TRBV6-6	TRBJ1-5	CASTWDSSNQPQHF	TGTGCCAGCACCTGGGACAGCTCCAATCAGCCCCAGCATTTT
TRBD1	.	TRBV19	TRBJ1-2	CASSLDREIHGYTF	TGTGCCAGTAGCCTAGACAGGGAAATTCATGGCTACACCTTC
.	.	TRBV30	TRBJ1-5	CAWSVSGFDQPQHF	TGTGCCTGGAGTGTATCCGGGTTCGATCAGCCCCAGCATTTT
.	.	TRBV15	TRBJ2-3	CATSRGQDDTDTQYF	TGTGCCACCAGCAGGGGCCAGGATGACACAGATACGCAGTATTTT
.	.	TRBV7-9	TRBJ2-2	CASSLSSGLYTGELFF	TGTGCCAGCAGCTTAAGTTCGGGACTCTACACCGGGGAGCTGTTTTTT
TRBD1	once	TRBV7-2	TRBJ1-5	CASSSDRGGQPQHF	TGTGCCAGCAGCTCGGACAGGGGCGGCCAGCCCCAGCATTTT
TRBD1	.	TRBV14	TRBJ2-1	CASSQTTGGFGNEQFF	TGTGCCAGCAGCCAAACAACAGGGGGCTTTGGGAATGAGCAGTTCTTC
.	.	TRBV7-2	TRBJ1-4	CASSSRWGGEEKLFF	TGTGCCAGCAGCTCCCGGTGGGGGGGAGAAGAAAAACTGTTTTTT
.	.	TRBV15	TRBJ1-5	CATSRDHSQPQHF	TGTGCCACCAGCAGAGATCATAGTCAGCCCCAGCATTTT
.	.	TRBV7-8	TRBJ1-4	CASSPRGSEKLFF	TGTGCCAGCAGCCCGAGGGGGAGTGAAAAACTGTTTTTT
TRBD1	once	TRBV6-1	TRBJ1-1	CAIVTGGNTEAFF	TGTGCCATCGTAACAGGGGGCAACACTGAAGCTTTCTTT
.	.	TRBV27	TRBJ2-7	CASSLKPYGVAEQYF	TGTGCCAGCAGTTTAAAGCCCTACGGGGTCGCCGAGCAGTACTTC
TRBD1	.	TRBV11-2	TRBJ2-7	CASSYPGTGSYEQYF	TGTGCCAGCAGCTACCCCGGGACAGGATCCTACGAGCAGTACTTC
TRBD1	.	TRBV27	TRBJ1-4	CASSVDRGSEKLFF	TGTGCCAGCAGTGTAGACAGGGGGAGTGAAAAACTGTTTTTT
.	.	TRBV2	TRBJ1-5	CASTRSTNQPQHF	TGTGCCAGCACCAGATCCACCAATCAGCCCCAGCATTTT
.	.	TRBV7-3	TRBJ2-1	CASSLTRGYGNEQFF	TGTGCCAGCAGCTTAACGAGGGGGTATGGCAATGAGCAGTTCTTC
.	.	TRBV7-3	TRBJ2-5	CASSAGSRETQYF	TGTGCCAGCAGCGCTGGGTCTAGGGAGACCCAGTACTTC
TRBD1	.	TRBV6-1	TRBJ1-1	CASRVKQGSGTEAFF	TGTGCCAGCAGGGTAAAACAGGGGAGCGGCACTGAAGCTTTCTTT
.	.	TRBV29-1	TRBJ2-3	CSVRMGSTDTQYF	TGCAGCGTCCGAATGGGCAGCACAGATACGCAGTATTTT
TRBD1	.	TRBV25-1	TRBJ2-2	CASNSRAGGTGELFF	TGTGCCAGCAACTCCCGGGCAGGGGGAACCGGGGAGCTGTTTTTT
.	once	TRBV7-6	TRBJ2-1	CASSPNQVYNEQFF	TGTGCCAGCAGCCCCAATCAGGTCTACAATGAGCAGTTCTTC
TRBD1	.	TRBV5-6	TRBJ2-7	CASSLSGQASYEQYF	TGTGCCAGCAGCTTGTCGGGACAGGCCTCCTACGAGCAGTACTTC
TRBD2	.	TRBV27	TRBJ2-3	CASSFGASGRGGTDTQYF	TGTGCCAGCAGTTTTGGGGCTAGCGGGAGAGGGGGCACAGATACGCAGTATTTT
TRBD1	.	TRBV5-1	TRBJ2-1	CASSLEGQGRHNEQFF	TGCGCCAGCAGCTTGGAGGGACAGGGGCGTCACAATGAGCAGTTCTTC
.	.	TRBV6-1	TRBJ1-1	CASSELGNTEAFF	TGTGCCAGCAGTGAACTAGGGAACACTGAAGCTTTCTTT
.	.	TRBV11-3	TRBJ2-5	CASSLGQLPRGETQYF	TGTGCCAGCAGCTTAGGGCAGCTACCTCGAGGGGAGACCCAGTACTTC
TRBD2	.	TRBV27	TRBJ2-1	CASSSSGRPPYNEQFF	TGTGCCAGCTCGTCTAGCGGGAGACCCCCCTACAATGAGCAGTTCTTC
TRBD1	.	TRBV9	TRBJ2-1	CASSVGGQGRDEQFF	TGTGCCAGCAGCGTAGGCGGACAGGGCAGGGATGAGCAGTTCTTC
.	.	TRBV12-5	TRBJ1-2	CASGLFPTTSFNYGYTF	TGTGCTAGTGGTTTATTCCCCACAACCTCTTTTAACTATGGCTACACCTTC
.	.	TRBV29-1	TRBJ2-1	CSVATDSYNEQFF	TGCAGCGTTGCGACAGACTCCTACAATGAGCAGTTCTTC
.	few	TRBV6-6	TRBJ2-7	CASSYSVPAGYEQYF	TGTGCCAGCAGTTACTCCGTTCCAGCAGGCTACGAGCAGTACTTC
TRBD1	.	TRBV4-2	TRBJ1-4	CASSQERDRIATNEKLFF	TGTGCCAGCAGCCAAGAGAGGGACAGAATAGCAACTAATGAAAAACTGTTTTTT
TRBD2	.	TRBV12-5	TRBJ2-1	CASGLVNGRVSYNEQFF	TGTGCTAGTGGTTTGGTAAACGGGAGGGTCTCCTACAATGAGCAGTTCTTC
.	.	TRBV19	TRBJ1-3	CASSMARLVSGNTIYF	TGTGCCAGTAGTATGGCGCGGTTAGTTTCTGGAAACACCATATATTTT
.	.	TRBV18	TRBJ2-7	CASSPLAGRNYEQYF	TGTGCCAGCTCCCCTCTCGCAGGGAGGAACTACGAGCAGTACTTC
.	medium-sized	TRBV7-9	TRBJ1-1	CASSLGGQGLNTEAFF	TGTGCCAGCAGCTTAGGGGGCCAGGGATTGAACACTGAAGCTTTCTTT
.	.	TRBV27	TRBJ2-3	CASSGPYRKRNTQYF	TGTGCCAGCAGTGGACCTTACAGGAAACGTAATACGCAGTATTTT
TRBD1	.	TRBV7-8	TRBJ1-5	CASIEAAGGLNQPQHF	TGTGCCAGCATCGAGGCGGCAGGGGGCCTCAATCAGCCCCAGCATTTT
.	.	TRBV7-8	TRBJ2-5	CASSRIELQETQYF	TGTGCCAGCAGCCGAATAGAACTACAAGAGACCCAGTACTTC
TRBD1	.	TRBV5-8	TRBJ2-1	CASSYPTGGWVSEQFF	TGTGCCAGCAGCTACCCGACAGGGGGCTGGGTAAGTGAGCAGTTCTTC
.	.	TRBV5-1	TRBJ1-3	CASSRTTGSGNTIYF	TGCGCCAGCAGCCGCACCACAGGCTCTGGAAACACCATATATTTT
TRBD1	.	TRBV9	TRBJ2-7	CASSLQTGNLYEQYF	TGTGCCAGCAGCTTACAGACAGGGAACCTCTACGAGCAGTACTTC
.	.	TRBV29-1	TRBJ1-2	CSVRSMAGRGYGYTF	TGCAGCGTCCGCTCCATGGCAGGGCGTGGCTATGGCTACACCTTC
.	.	TRBV9	TRBJ1-1	CASSLAGTTNTEAFF	TGTGCCAGCAGCCTAGCCGGGACAACGAACACTGAAGCTTTCTTT